A selection of T cell receptor beta chains follows, all from one sample in a study of T cell repertoires in cytomegalovirus infection. One entry per CDR3 protein results from TCRdb running MiXCR on the reads. The sample lists roughly 760,000 distinct CDR3 sequences; 35% to 45% were seen once. Sequencing input: PBMCs. The receptors derive from a human donor in good health (CMV status not recorded). Some clones in this sample may be carry-over from other donors' samples. Both conserved end residues are trimmed from each CDR3. A clone size is listed for some rows: how often the clone was seen (once, few, many), or a class if it is expanded.

J gene | clone size | V gene | CDR3 protein
TRBJ2-2 | few | TRBV20-1 | SVGSSGRAPGELF
TRBJ2-1 | many | TRBV12-3/TRBV12-4 | ASSLETYNEQF
TRBJ1-6 | . | TRBV6-5 | ASSYPGYNSPLH
TRBJ2-5 | few | TRBV7-9 | ASSQGAYQETQY
TRBJ1-1 | many | TRBV7-2 | ASSLTPNTEAF
TRBJ2-2 | . | TRBV7-6 | ASSRPGVAQNTGELF
TRBJ1-3 | . | TRBV28 | ASSLRGGRATNSGNTIY
TRBJ1-5 | few | TRBV7-8 | ASSSSPREWVNQPQH
TRBJ1-1 | once | TRBV7-9 | ASSPPPADLYTEAF
TRBJ2-3 | . | TRBV19 | ASSFGLVGTDTQY
TRBJ2-1 | . | TRBV19 | ASSIVAGGNEQF
TRBJ1-2 | . | TRBV14 | ASSQEHGGYT
TRBJ2-1 | . | TRBV7-2 | ASSLQRERYKF
TRBJ1-4 | . | TRBV5-6 | ASSNSGTGMEKLF
TRBJ2-4 | . | TRBV7-2 | ASSSYNLRPQY
TRBJ2-7 | . | TRBV4-2 | ASSQEVTLYEQY
TRBJ2-5 | many | TRBV7-9 | ASSSPGRAWRETQY
TRBJ1-2 | many | TRBV7-6 | ASSLWSGVNYGYT
TRBJ1-1 | . | TRBV24-1 | ATSGGVGQSEAF
TRBJ2-7 | few | TRBV15 | ATSRDRGALYEQY
TRBJ2-2 | . | TRBV7-3 | ASSLTGTRLNPGELF
TRBJ1-1 | few | TRBV6-8 | ASSYGDRANTEAF
TRBJ2-7 | few | TRBV12-3/TRBV12-4 | ASSPTGSFYEQY
TRBJ2-5 | many | TRBV7-2 | ASSLVGTGDRGWETQY
TRBJ2-5 | few | TRBV28 | ASSPPRNQETQY
TRBJ2-3 | . | TRBV7-9 | ASSTRDRQGQLPADTQY
TRBJ1-1 | . | TRBV30 | AWSATGGTEAF
TRBJ2-2 | . | TRBV4-1 | ASSPTLGLANTGELF
TRBJ1-1 | . | TRBV7-9 | ASSFTQRGKEAF
TRBJ1-2 | few | TRBV14 | ASSQVWVDGYT
. | once | TRBV11-2 | ASSLDRRLAGWNEQY
TRBJ2-3 | . | TRBV20-1 | SARVQGDTQY
TRBJ1-5 | . | TRBV19 | ASSISAAVPIGGPQH
TRBJ1-4 | once | TRBV27 | ASTTRQGHNEKLF
TRBJ2-1 | few | TRBV12-5 | ASGLSTSNNEQF
TRBJ2-2 | few | TRBV12-5 | ASGFSGNTNTGELF
TRBJ2-3 | . | TRBV7-9 | ASSLGPSGGAATDTQY
TRBJ2-3 | many | TRBV4-2 | ASSQDPQRGGIDTQY
TRBJ2-3 | few | TRBV29-1 | SVEYDTQY